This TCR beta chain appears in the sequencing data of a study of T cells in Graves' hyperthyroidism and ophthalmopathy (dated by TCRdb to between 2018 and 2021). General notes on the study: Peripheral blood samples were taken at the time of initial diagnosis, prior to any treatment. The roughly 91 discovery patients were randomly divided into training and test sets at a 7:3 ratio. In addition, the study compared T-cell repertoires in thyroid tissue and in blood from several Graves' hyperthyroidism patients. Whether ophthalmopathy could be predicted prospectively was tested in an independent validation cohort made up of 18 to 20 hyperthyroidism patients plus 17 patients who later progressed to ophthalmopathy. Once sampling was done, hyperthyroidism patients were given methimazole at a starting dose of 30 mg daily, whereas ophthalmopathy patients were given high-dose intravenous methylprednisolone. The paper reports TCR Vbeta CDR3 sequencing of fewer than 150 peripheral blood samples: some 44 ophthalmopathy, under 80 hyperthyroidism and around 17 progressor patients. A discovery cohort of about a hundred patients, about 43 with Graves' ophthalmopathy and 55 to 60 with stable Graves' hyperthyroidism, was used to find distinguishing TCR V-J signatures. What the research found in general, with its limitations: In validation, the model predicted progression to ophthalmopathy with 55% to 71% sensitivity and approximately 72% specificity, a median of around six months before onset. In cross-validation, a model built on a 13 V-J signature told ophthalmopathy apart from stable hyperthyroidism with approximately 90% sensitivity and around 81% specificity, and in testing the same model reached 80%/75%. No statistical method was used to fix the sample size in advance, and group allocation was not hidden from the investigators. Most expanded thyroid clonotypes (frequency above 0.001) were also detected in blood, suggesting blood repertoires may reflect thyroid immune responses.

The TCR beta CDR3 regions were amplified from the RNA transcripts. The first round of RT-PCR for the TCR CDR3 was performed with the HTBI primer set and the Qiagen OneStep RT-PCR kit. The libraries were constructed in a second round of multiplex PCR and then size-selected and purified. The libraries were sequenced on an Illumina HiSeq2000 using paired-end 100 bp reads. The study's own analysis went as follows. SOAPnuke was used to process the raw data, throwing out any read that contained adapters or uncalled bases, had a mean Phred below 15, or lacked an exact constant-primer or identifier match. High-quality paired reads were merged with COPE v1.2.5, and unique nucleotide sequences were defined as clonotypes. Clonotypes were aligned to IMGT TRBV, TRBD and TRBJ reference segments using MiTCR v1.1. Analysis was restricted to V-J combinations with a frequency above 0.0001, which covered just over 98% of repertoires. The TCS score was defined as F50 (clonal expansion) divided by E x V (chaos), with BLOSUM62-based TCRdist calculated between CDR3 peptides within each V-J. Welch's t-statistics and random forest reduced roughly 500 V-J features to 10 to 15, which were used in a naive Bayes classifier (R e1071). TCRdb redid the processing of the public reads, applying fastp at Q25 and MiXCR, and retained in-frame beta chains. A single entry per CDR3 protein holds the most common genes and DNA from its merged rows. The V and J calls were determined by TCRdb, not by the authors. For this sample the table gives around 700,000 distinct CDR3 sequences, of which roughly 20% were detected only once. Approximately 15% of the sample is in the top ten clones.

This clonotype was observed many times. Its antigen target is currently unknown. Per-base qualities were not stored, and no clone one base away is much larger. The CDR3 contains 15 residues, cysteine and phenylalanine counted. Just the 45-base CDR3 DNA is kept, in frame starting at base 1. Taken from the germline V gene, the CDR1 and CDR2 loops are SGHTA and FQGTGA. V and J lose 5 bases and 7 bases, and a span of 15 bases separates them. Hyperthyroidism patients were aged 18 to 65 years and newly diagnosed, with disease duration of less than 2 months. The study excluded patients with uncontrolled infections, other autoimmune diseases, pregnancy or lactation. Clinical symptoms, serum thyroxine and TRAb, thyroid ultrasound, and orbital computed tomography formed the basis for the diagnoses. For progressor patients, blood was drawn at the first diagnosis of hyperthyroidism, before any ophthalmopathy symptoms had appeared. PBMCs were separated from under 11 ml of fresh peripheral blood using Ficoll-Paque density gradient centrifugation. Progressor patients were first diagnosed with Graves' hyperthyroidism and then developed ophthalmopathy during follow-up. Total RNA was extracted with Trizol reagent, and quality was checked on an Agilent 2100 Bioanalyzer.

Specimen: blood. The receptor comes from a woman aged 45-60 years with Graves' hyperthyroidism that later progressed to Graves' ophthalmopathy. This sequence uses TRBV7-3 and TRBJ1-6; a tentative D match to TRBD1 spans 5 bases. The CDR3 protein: CASSLGRGENSPLHF. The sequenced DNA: TGTGCCAGCAGCCTAGGAAGGGGAGAGAATTCACCCCTCCACTTT. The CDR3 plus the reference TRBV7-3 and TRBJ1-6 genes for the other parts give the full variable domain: GAGVSQTPSNKVTEKGKYVELRCDPISGHTALYWYRQSLGQGPEFLIYFQGTGAADDSGLPNDRFFAVRPEGSVSTLKIQRTERGDSAVYLCASSLGRGENSPLHFGNGTRLTVT.